Listed below are T cell receptor beta chains from one sample, sequenced in a study of control samples from healthy donors and cancer patients. Profiling relied on immunoSEQ multiplex PCR, and the TCRdb table lists in-frame clones only, not all of them. The sample carries 130,000 to 150,000 clones, more than 85% recorded once. Sequenced sample: blood. The receptors derive from a man under 40 in good health. Each CDR3 is given with its conserved first and last residue. The D gene is left open where the match is weak. A clone size is listed for some rows: how often the clone was seen (once, few, many), or a class if it is expanded.

j_call d_call cdr3_length v_call clone_size cdr3_nt cdr3_aa
TRBJ2-7 TRBD2 16 TRBV7-8 . TGTGCCAGCAGCCCGAAGGGGACTAGGGTTCCCTACGAGCAGTACTTC CASSPKGTRVPYEQYF
TRBJ2-3 . 16 TRBV11-3 . TGTGCCAGCAGCTTTCGTCCTCCCTCTAGCACAGATACGCAGTATTTT CASSFRPPSSTDTQYF
TRBJ1-4 . 13 TRBV6-6 . TGTGCCAGCCACCTGGGGGCTAATGAAAAACTGTTTTTT CASHLGANEKLFF
TRBJ2-3 TRBD2 17 TRBV7-2 . TGTGCCAGCAGCTCCCACCCCCGGCTAGCGGGCACAGATACGCAGTATTTT CASSSHPRLAGTDTQYF
TRBJ1-1 TRBD1 15 TRBV10-1 . TGCGCCAGCAGGCCTCAGGGGGCGACCAACACTGAAGCTTTCTTT CASRPQGATNTEAFF
TRBJ2-3 TRBD2 16 TRBV6-7 . TGTGCCAGCAGTTATTCCCGGGGGGGACGGACAGATACGCAGTATTTT CASSYSRGGRTDTQYF
TRBJ2-3 TRBD2 17 TRBV7-6 . TGTGCCAGCAGCTTATCCCCCGCTAGCGGTAGCACAGATACGCAGTATTTT CASSLSPASGSTDTQYF
TRBJ2-5 TRBD1 15 TRBV24-1 . TGTGCCACCAGTGATGCCGGGACAGTTAAAGAGACCCAGTACTTC CATSDAGTVKETQYF
TRBJ1-5 . 14 TRBV20-1 few TGCAGTGCTAGTAGGCGGCGCAGCAATCAGCCCCAGCATTTT CSASRRRSNQPQHF
TRBJ1-4 . 16 TRBV9 . TGTGCCAGCAGCGTAGCTTCCAGGGGCCCTAATGAAAAACTGTTTTTT CASSVASRGPNEKLFF
TRBJ2-7 . 12 TRBV7-9 . TGTGCCAGCAGCTTAGTGTCGTACGAGCAGTACTTC CASSLVSYEQYF
TRBJ2-7 TRBD1 15 TRBV6-5 once TGTGCCGGCAGTTTTATGGTCGACAGGGTCTACGAGCAGTACTTC CAGSFMVDRVYEQYF
TRBJ1-1 . 16 TRBV5-4 . TGTGCCAGCAGCTCCGCGGTGGTCAGAGGGAACACTGAAGCTTTCTTT CASSSAVVRGNTEAFF
TRBJ2-7 . 14 TRBV11-3 . TGTGCCAGCAGCTTACAGGGGCAAGCCTACGAGCAGTACTTC CASSLQGQAYEQYF
TRBJ1-5 TRBD1 15 TRBV15 . TGTGCCACCTCCCCTCCCGGGACAGGGCACCAGCCCCAGCATTTT CATSPPGTGHQPQHF
TRBJ1-5 TRBD1 13 TRBV19 . TGTGCCAGTAGTAAGGGGGCCAATCAGCCCCAGCATTTT CASSKGANQPQHF
TRBJ2-1 TRBD2 16 TRBV6-1 . TGTGCCAGCAGTGAAGGAAGTTGGGGACTAGAAAATGAGCAGTTCTTC CASSEGSWGLENEQFF
TRBJ2-1 TRBD2 15 TRBV11-2 . TGTGCCAGCAGACCCGGGACTAGCTTTTTAGATGAGCAGTTCTTC CASRPGTSFLDEQFF
TRBJ2-7 TRBD1 15 TRBV5-6 . TGTGCCAGCAGCCTAGCCGGGACAGGGGACCACGAGCAGTACTTC CASSLAGTGDHEQYF
TRBJ2-3 TRBD2 16 TRBV2 . TGTGCCAGCAGGGGAGTGACTAGCGTTGGCACAGATACGCAGTATTTT CASRGVTSVGTDTQYF
TRBJ2-7 TRBD1 15 TRBV27 . TGTGCCAGCAGTTTATGGACAGGGAGCAGCTACGAGCAGTACTTC CASSLWTGSSYEQYF
TRBJ1-4 . 14 TRBV6-5 . TGTGCCAGCAGTTATCTGGGGGATCGGGGAAAACTGTTTTTT CASSYLGDRGKLFF
TRBJ1-2 TRBD1 15 TRBV9 . TGTGCCAGCAGCGTAACGGAGGGACAGAACTATGGCTACACCTTC CASSVTEGQNYGYTF
TRBJ1-3 . 15 TRBV6-5 . TGTGCCAGCAGTTCCCCGGTGGACTCTGGAAACACCATATATTTT CASSSPVDSGNTIYF
TRBJ1-2 TRBD1 14 TRBV5-1 . TGCGCCAGCAGCCGGGGACAGCTACCCGCGGGCTACACCTTC CASSRGQLPAGYTF
TRBJ1-2 . 16 TRBV6-1 . TGTGCCAGCAGTGACCGCTGGGCAGGGCTTGACTATGGCTACACCTTC CASSDRWAGLDYGYTF
TRBJ1-6 TRBD1 20 TRBV11-3 . TGTGCCAGCAGTGAAACCGGGACAGGGATTCCTATTAAGCCGAATTCACCCCTCCACTTT CASSETGTGIPIKPNSPLHF
TRBJ2-1 . 14 TRBV7-8 . TGTGCCAGCAGCTTATTTGGGGCCGGAAATGAGCAGTTCTTC CASSLFGAGNEQFF
TRBJ1-5 . 15 TRBV19 . TGTGCCAGTAGTATGGCAGGCCATAGCAATCAGCCCCAGCATTTT CASSMAGHSNQPQHF
TRBJ2-2 . 15 TRBV5-1 . TGCGCCAGCAGCTTGGCTGCCAAGAACACCGGGGAGCTGTTTTTT CASSLAAKNTGELFF
TRBJ1-2 . 12 TRBV15 . TGTGCCACCAGCAGAGTTGGCTATGGCTACACCTTC CATSRVGYGYTF
TRBJ2-1 . 15 TRBV6-1 . TGTGCCAGCAGTGAAGGACGTCTCCTACACAATGAGCAGTTCTTC CASSEGRLLHNEQFF
TRBJ2-5 . 13 TRBV5-1 . TGCGCCAGCAGCTTTCACAGGGAAGAGACCCAGTACTTC CASSFHREETQYF
TRBJ2-2 . 16 TRBV12-2 . TGTGCAAGTCGCTTCATTGTCGACAGAGAAACCGGGGAGCTGTTTTTT CASRFIVDRETGELFF
TRBJ1-5 . 18 TRBV6-4 . TGTGCCAGCAGTGACAATACACAGGGAAAATATAGCAATCAGCCCCAGCATTTT CASSDNTQGKYSNQPQHF
TRBJ2-7 . 17 TRBV21-1 . TGTGCCAGCAGCAAAGGAGGTGATTGGACAGGCTCCTACGAGCAGTACTTC CASSKGGDWTGSYEQYF
TRBJ1-5 . 13 TRBV6-6 . TGTGCCAGCACCCCGGGGGGAAATCAGCCCCAGCATTTT CASTPGGNQPQHF
TRBJ1-5 . 15 TRBV7-2 . TGTGCCAGCAGCTTATCCGGACCGACACATCAGCCCCAGCATTTT CASSLSGPTHQPQHF
TRBJ1-3 . 14 TRBV4-2 . TGTGCCAGCAGCCAAGAAGGAGGGGAAAACACCATATATTTT CASSQEGGENTIYF
TRBJ2-3 TRBD2 12 TRBV3-1/TRBV3-2 . TGTGCCAGCTGGAGCGGGGGAGATACGCAGTATTTT CASWSGGDTQYF
TRBJ2-1 TRBD2 15 TRBV19 . TGTGCCAGTAGCCGAGGGACTAGCAAGGTAGATGAGCAGTTCTTC CASSRGTSKVDEQFF
TRBJ1-6 TRBD1 15 TRBV7-8 . TGTGCCAGCAGCTTACTGGACAGGGCTGTTCCACCCCTCCACTTT CASSLLDRAVPPLHF